The 8 T cell receptor beta chains reported below all come from one sample, sequenced in a study of T cell responses to AZD1222 COVID-19 vaccine. Libraries were prepared by immunoSEQ multiplex PCR; TCRdb keeps only in-frame clonotypes and omits some of them. The sample comprises roughly 150,000 clones, 80% to 90% of which are singletons, and approximately 3.4% rests with the top ten. The sample in question was peripheral blood, obtained on day 0 of AZD1222 vaccination. The receptors here all came from an adult in good health.

The rearrangement links TRBV7-8 to TRBJ2-2; TRBD1 matches 7 bases. V shed 2 bases and J 7 bases; nucleotides not matched to a gene: 10. The CDR3 totals 16 residues. Germline CDR1 and CDR2: SGHVS and FQNEAQ. In nucleotides, the CDR3 is TGTGCCAGCAGCTTAAGGCGCGACAGGGTCGACGGGGAGCTGTTTTTT. Protein: CASSLRRDRVDGELFF.

This chain joins TRBV5-1 and TRBJ2-1, with D possibly TRBD1 on 5 matching bases. The V end was cut by 9 bases, the J end by 2 bases, with 12 bases between. CDR3 size: 13 residues. In germline, CDR1 is SGHRS, CDR2 YFSETQ. CDR3 DNA sequence: TGCGCCACCTCGACAGCTACCTACAATGAGCAGTTCTTC. Encoded protein: CATSTATYNEQFF.

Only a few counts were recorded for this clone. This sequence joins TRBV5-1 and TRBJ2-6; 7 nucleotides align to TRBD1. J gave up 2 bases and V 3 bases, and 2 bases lay outside the gene matches. CDR1 SGHRS and CDR2 YFSETQ come from the germline V gene. The CDR3 is made up of 15 amino acids. The CDR3 sequence is CASSSQGTGANVLTF. The DNA of the CDR3 is TGCGCCAGCAGCTCACAGGGGACTGGGGCCAACGTCCTGACTTTC.

This chain links TRBV12-3 or TRBV12-4 with TRBJ1-1, with D uncertain. The CDR3 extends over 13 amino acids. V gave up 2 bases and J gave up 0 bases, with 4 bases separating them. This CDR3 is CASSLSLNTEAFF. CDR3 in DNA: TGTGCCAGCAGTTTAAGTCTGAACACTGAAGCTTTCTTT.

The chain uses TRBV24-1 and TRBJ1-4, with 11 bases that match TRBD1. In germline, CDR1 is KGHDR, CDR2 SFDVKD. This CDR3 comprises 16 residues. V trimming: 4 bases; J trimming: 6 bases; junction bases outside the gene matches: 6. The CDR3 sequence: CATSDSGQGAYEKLFF. The CDR3 DNA reads TGTGCCACCAGTGACTCAGGACAGGGGGCTTATGAAAAACTGTTTTTT.

This clone has just one count. The rearrangement links TRBV6-1 to TRBJ2-1; 7 bases line up with TRBD2. This CDR3 contains 16 residues. Per the germline V gene, CDR1 is MNHNS and CDR2 is SASEGT. V was pared by 1 base and J by 8 bases, with 11 bases of the junction left unmatched. The DNA for the CDR3 is TGTGCCAGCAGTGAAGGACTAGCAGACCCTAGAGATGAGCAGTTCTTC. Amino acid sequence: CASSEGLADPRDEQFF.

The chain uses TRBV30 and TRBJ1-5; TRBD1 might be the D (5 bases). V lost 3 bases and J lost 3, with 15 bases in between. CDR1 and CDR2 (germline): GTSNPN, SVGIG (reference sequence). CDR3 length equals 15 residues. This CDR3 is CAWSPGLEANQPQHF. Here the CDR3 DNA reads TGTGCCTGGAGCCCGGGACTCGAGGCCAATCAGCCCCAGCATTTT.

The DNA for the CDR3 is TGCGCCAGCAGCCAAGCTTTCGGGACTAGTCTTAACTACGAGCAGTACTTC. This codes for CASSQAFGTSLNYEQYF. The chain combines TRBV4-3 with TRBJ2-7; 8 bases are shared with TRBD2. Germline V gives CDR1 LGHNA, CDR2 YSLEER. The CDR3 has 17 amino acids. The J segment lost 3 bases and the V segment lost 1 base, leaving 11 bases of the junction unmatched.